What follows are 17 T cell receptor beta chains derived from one specimen sequenced in a study of long-term antiretroviral therapy in people with HIV. The libraries were made with immunoSEQ v3.0 at survey level. TCRdb's table, derived via immunoSEQ multiplex PCR, lists solely in-frame clones and lacks some. The table shows 20,000 or so clones, with 81% occurring only once. The material was unsorted PBMCs, obtained 4.4 years after starting antiretroviral therapy. All receptors derive from a man younger than 40 with HIV.

The chain couples TRBV19 to TRBJ2-7; possible D gene TRBD1, 6 bases. Trimming removed 5 bases from V and 1 base from J, with 12 bases in between. CDR3 size: 14 residues. Germline CDR1 LNHDA, CDR2 SQIVND (reference sequence). In DNA, the CDR3 is TGTGCCAGTAGTGTTACAGGGAAATCCTACGAGCAGTACTTC. This encodes CASSVTGKSYEQYF.

The chain combines TRBV2 with TRBJ2-1; D is ambiguous. There are 15 residues in the CDR3. The ends were cut back, 4 bases at V and 2 bases at J, with 12 bases in the middle. Germline V CDR1 and CDR2: SNHLY, FYNNEI. CDR3 region: CASSGGTLPYNEQFF. For the CDR3, the DNA is TGTGCCAGCAGTGGCGGAACCCTTCCCTACAATGAGCAGTTCTTC.

On this clone itself: One junction end disagrees with the germline gene, perhaps due to a read error. Other DNA sequences from this sample encode an identical CDR3 as well. The gene calls are TRBV27 and TRBJ1-6; 9 nucleotides align to TRBD1. CDR3 length equals 15 residues. Germline V lookup: CDR1 MNHEY, CDR2 SMNVEV (reference sequence). The CDR3 is CASSLSGTGNSPLHF. In DNA form, the CDR3 reads TGTGCCAGCAGCTTATCCGGGACAGGGAATTCACCCCTCCACTTT.

The chain employs TRBV19 and TRBJ1-3, with unresolved D. V was pared by 7 bases and J by 4 bases, with 14 bases between. The CDR3 totals 14 residues. Germline loops: CDR1 LNHDA, CDR2 SQIVND (reference sequence). The CDR3 sequence is CASIDRRAGNTIYF. In DNA, the CDR3 is TGTGCCAGTATTGACCGGCGAGCCGGAAACACCATATATTTT.

The chain is built from TRBV5-5 and TRBJ2-7; D might be TRBD1 (6 bases). V shed 0 bases and J shed 3 bases, with 16 bases lying between them. From germline, CDR1 is SGHKS and CDR2 YYEKEE (reference sequence). The CDR3 spans 16 residues. The CDR3 sequence is CASSLEGQGSLYEQYF. The CDR3 bases are TGTGCCAGCAGCTTGGAGGGGCAGGGGAGCCTCTACGAGCAGTACTTC.

V and J are TRBV29-1 and TRBJ2-7; unclear D gene. The CDR3 has 12 amino acids. Germline assignment: CDR1 SQVTM and CDR2 ANQGSEA. Trimming cost V 2 bases and J 3 bases, with 8 bases left between them. The CDR3 nucleotides read TGCAGCGTTGAACGTACGGGCTACGAGCAGTACTTC. Translation: CSVERTGYEQYF.

This chain connects TRBV4-3 to TRBJ2-7, with 13 bases aligning to TRBD2. V was pared by 4 bases and J by 5 bases, with 5 bases of the junction left unmatched. The CDR3 is 15 residues long. Per the germline V gene, CDR1 is LGHNA and CDR2 is YSLEER. As DNA, the CDR3 is TGCGCCAGCAGCCTTCGACTAGCGGGAGGCCACGAGCAGTACTTC. Translation gives CASSLRLAGGHEQYF.

The rearrangement links TRBV27 to TRBJ2-2; 13 bases match TRBD2. CDR1 MNHEY and CDR2 SMNVEV come from the germline V gene (reference sequence). Losses at the gene ends were 5 bases for V and 6 bases for J; bases not matched to a gene: 15. CDR3 size: 19 residues. CDR3 DNA: TGTGCCAGCAGTCCTTTACCCGGGACTAGCGGGATCTTCCCCGGGGAGCTGTTTTTT. Translation: CASSPLPGTSGIFPGELFF.

V gene TRBV27 combines with J gene TRBJ2-1; 8 positions agree with TRBD1. With V trimmed by 2 bases and J by 5 bases, 11 bases remained unmatched. CDR3 length equals 17 residues. CDR1 and CDR2 (germline): MNHEY, SMNVEV (reference sequence). CDR3 DNA sequence: TGTGCCAGCAGTTTACCCATGCAGGGGGCTACGGACAATGAGCAGTTCTTC. It is translated as CASSLPMQGATDNEQFF.

The chain recombines TRBV6-1 with TRBJ1-2; D is unclear. The V and J ends lost 7 bases and 0 bases respectively, with 6 bases between them. The CDR3 loop spans 12 amino acids. Looked up from germline, CDR1 is MNHNS and CDR2 is SASEGT. The CDR3 sequence: CASIGANYGYTF. CDR3 DNA: TGTGCCAGCATTGGGGCTAACTATGGCTACACCTTC.

The chain carries TRBV11-1 and TRBJ2-7, with TRBD2 matching 10 bases. V lost 1 base, J lost 3 bases, and 3 bases stayed unmatched. This CDR3 region has 15 residues. Germline V gene data show CDR1 as SGHAT and CDR2 as FQDESV (reference sequence). The CDR3 here is CASSLVTSGRYEQYF. Here the CDR3 DNA reads TGTGCCAGCAGCTTAGTGACTAGCGGGCGCTACGAGCAGTACTTC.

The rearrangement joins TRBV19 to TRBJ2-1; 7 bases match TRBD2. Germline V gene data show CDR1 as LNHDA and CDR2 as SQIVND (reference sequence). The J segment lost 7 bases and the V segment lost 4 bases, leaving 1 base of the junction unmatched. The CDR3 consists of 12 residues. The CDR3 DNA reads TGTGCCAGTAGTACGGGGGGAAATGAGCAGTTCTTC. It translates to CASSTGGNEQFF.

This clone was seen a handful of times. The J gene is TRBJ1-2, the V gene TRBV4-1; 7 positions match TRBD1. This CDR3 region has 17 residues. Trimming cost V 0 bases and J 1 base; bases outside gene matches: 8. Germline CDR1 reads MGHRA; CDR2 reads YSYEKL. The CDR3 coding sequence is TGCGCCAGCAGCCAAGATCCGACAGGGTCCGGTAACTATGGCTACACCTTC. Protein sequence: CASSQDPTGSGNYGYTF.

As regards this clone: One end of the junction does not line up with germline, which may come from a read error. The rearrangement joins TRBV7-7 to TRBJ2-7, with D possibly matching TRBD2 (6 bases). Germline CDR1 is SSHAT and CDR2 is FNYEAQ (reference sequence). There are 15 residues in the CDR3. The CDR3 DNA reads TGTGCTAGCAGCTTAGGGGCGGGGTTCGGGGGCGAGCAGTACTTC. Amino acids: CASSLGAGFGGEQYF.

V gene TRBV7-3 combines with J gene TRBJ2-5; perhaps TRBD2 as D (5 bases). Germline-derived CDR1 and CDR2 are SGHTA and FQGTGA. V was cut by 3 bases and J by 5 bases, with 10 bases left in between. The CDR3 has 13 amino acids. CDR3: CASSFRPGETQYF. As DNA, the CDR3 is TGTGCCAGCAGCTTTCGGCCGGGGGAGACCCAGTACTTC.

This sequence joins TRBV6-5 and TRBJ2-5; 13 bases are a match to TRBD2. The V segment lost 0 bases and the J segment 5 bases; nucleotides outside the gene matches: 0. The CDR3 extends over 15 amino acids. Germline V gene lookup returns CDR1 MNHEY and CDR2 SVGAGI. CDR3 DNA: TGTGCCAGCAGTTACTCGACTAGCGGGGGGGAGACCCAGTACTTC. This sequence encodes CASSYSTSGGETQYF.

The chain carries TRBV5-4 and TRBJ1-2; the D is unclear. Per the germline V gene, CDR1 is SGHNT and CDR2 is YYREEE (reference sequence). Deletions cut 2 bases from V and 7 bases from J, with 6 bases between. This CDR3 has 11 amino acids. CDR3 nucleotide sequence: TGTGCCAGCAGCTTCGGGGTTGGCTACACCTTC. Its protein product is CASSFGVGYTF.